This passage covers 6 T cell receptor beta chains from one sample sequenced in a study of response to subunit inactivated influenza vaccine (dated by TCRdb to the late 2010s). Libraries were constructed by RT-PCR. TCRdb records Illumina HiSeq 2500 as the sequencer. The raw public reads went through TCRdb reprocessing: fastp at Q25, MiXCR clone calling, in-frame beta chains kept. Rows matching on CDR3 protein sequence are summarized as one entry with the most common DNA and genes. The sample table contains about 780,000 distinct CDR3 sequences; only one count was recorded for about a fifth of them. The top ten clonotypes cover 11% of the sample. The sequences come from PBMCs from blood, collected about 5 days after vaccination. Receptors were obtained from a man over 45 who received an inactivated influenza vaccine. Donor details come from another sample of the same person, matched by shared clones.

CDR3: CSASPVLRSSYEQYF. In DNA form, the CDR3 reads TGCAGTGCTAGCCCCGTTTTGCGGAGCTCCTACGAGCAGTACTTC. V is TRBV20-1 and J is TRBJ2-7; no clear D gene. The V end lost 3 bases, the J end lost 0 bases, and 15 bases lay between the germline ends. CDR1 DFQATT and CDR2 SNEGSKA come from the germline V gene (reference sequence). The CDR3 contains 15 residues.

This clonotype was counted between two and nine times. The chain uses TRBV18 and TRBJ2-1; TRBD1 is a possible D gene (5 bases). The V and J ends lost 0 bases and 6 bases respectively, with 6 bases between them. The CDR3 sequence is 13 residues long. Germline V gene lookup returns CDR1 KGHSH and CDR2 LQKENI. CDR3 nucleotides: TGTGCCAGCTCACCACCACAGGCCAATGAGCAGTTCTTC. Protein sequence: CASSPPQANEQFF.

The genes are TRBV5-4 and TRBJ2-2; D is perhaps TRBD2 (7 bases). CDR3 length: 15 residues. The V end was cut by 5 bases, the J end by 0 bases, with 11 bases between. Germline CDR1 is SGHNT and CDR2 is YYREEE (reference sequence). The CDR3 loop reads CASRQGGSNTGELFF. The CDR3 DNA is TGTGCCAGCAGACAGGGAGGGTCGAACACCGGGGAGCTGTTTTTT.

The CDR3 loop is CASSPRQGPTNGTDTQYF. The CDR3 DNA reads as TGTGCCAGCAGCCCCCGACAGGGGCCTACTAACGGCACAGATACGCAGTATTTT. This chain uses TRBV11-1 with TRBJ2-3; TRBD1 agrees at 8 bases. V lost 5 bases and J lost 1; bases outside the gene matches: 14. Germline V gene sequence: CDR1 SGHAT, CDR2 FQDESV (reference sequence). The CDR3 totals 18 residues. The whole variable domain, remainder taken from reference TRBV11-1 and TRBJ2-3, is EAEVAQSPRYKITEKSQAVAFWCDPISGHATLYWYRQILGQGPELLVQFQDESVVDDSQLPKDRFSAERLKGVDSTLKIQPAELGDSAMYLCASSPRQGPTNGTDTQYFGPGTRLTVL.

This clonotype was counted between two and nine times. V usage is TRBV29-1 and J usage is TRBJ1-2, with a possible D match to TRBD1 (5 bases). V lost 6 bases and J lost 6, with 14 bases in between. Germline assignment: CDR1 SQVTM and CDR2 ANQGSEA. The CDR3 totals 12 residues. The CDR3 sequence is CSVPGLPDGYTF. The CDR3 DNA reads TGCAGCGTCCCGGGGCTACCGGATGGCTACACCTTC.

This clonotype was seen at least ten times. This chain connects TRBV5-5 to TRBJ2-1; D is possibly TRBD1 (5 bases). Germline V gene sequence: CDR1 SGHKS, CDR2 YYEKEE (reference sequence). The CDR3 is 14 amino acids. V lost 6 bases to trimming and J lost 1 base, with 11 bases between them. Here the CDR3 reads CASIPDSSYNEQFF. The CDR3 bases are TGTGCCAGCATCCCAGACAGTTCCTACAATGAGCAGTTCTTC.